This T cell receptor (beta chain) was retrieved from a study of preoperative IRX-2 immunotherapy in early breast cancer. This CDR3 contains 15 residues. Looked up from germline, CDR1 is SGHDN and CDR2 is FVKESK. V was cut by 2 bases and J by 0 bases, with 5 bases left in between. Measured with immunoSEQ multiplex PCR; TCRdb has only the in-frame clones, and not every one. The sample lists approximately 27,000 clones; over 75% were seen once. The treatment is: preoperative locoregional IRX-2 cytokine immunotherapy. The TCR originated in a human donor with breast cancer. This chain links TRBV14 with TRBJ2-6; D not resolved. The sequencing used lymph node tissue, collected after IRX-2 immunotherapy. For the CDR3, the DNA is TGTGCCAGCAGCCAAAGTTTCTCTGGGGCCAACGTCCTGACTTTC. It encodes CASSQSFSGANVLTF.